The 12 T cell receptor beta chains listed next were all sequenced from one sample in a study of T cells in Graves' hyperthyroidism and ophthalmopathy. TCR beta CDR3 regions were amplified from RNA. HTBI primers were the set used in a first-round RT-PCR of the TCR CDR3. TCRdb re-called the multiplex PCR reads through MiXCR, storing one row per CDR3 protein. The data hold a few hundred thousand distinct CDR3 sequences, with about 14% observed a single time. Sequencing was carried out using blood. The receptors come from a woman in her twenties or thirties with Graves' ophthalmopathy.

Details on this clonotype: A much more abundant neighbour one base away suggests this may be a read error. The gene calls are TRBV7-3 and TRBJ2-3; D uncertain. The CDR3 loop spans 13 amino acids. Germline V CDR1 and CDR2: SGHTA, FQGTGA. The CDR3 sequence is CASSQEHTYTQYF. As DNA, the CDR3 is TGTGCCAGCAGCCAGGAGCACACATATACGCAGTATTTT.

In its sample, this clonotype was seen many times. The V call is TRBV11-2, the J call TRBJ1-2; D gene uncertain. Germline lookup yields CDR1 SGHAT and CDR2 FQNNGV. This CDR3 spans 13 amino acids. With 7 bases removed from V and 3 bases from J, the gap between germline ends came to 12 bases. The CDR3 DNA reads TGTGCCAGCACCCCTGGGGTTCACTATGGCTACACCTTC. Protein product: CASTPGVHYGYTF. The full variable domain, in which reference TRBV11-2 and TRBJ1-2 provide the parts outside the CDR3, is EAGVAQSPRYKIIEKRQSVAFWCNPISGHATLYWYQQILGQGPKLLIQFQNNGVVDDSQLPKDRFSAERLKGVDSTLKIQPAKLEDSAVYLCASTPGVHYGYTFGSGTRLTVV.

In this sample, this clonotype turned up many times. This sequence joins TRBV6-1 and TRBJ2-1; 7 bases are a match to TRBD2. V dropped 4 bases and J dropped 11; count of bases not matched to a gene: 17. This CDR3 has 16 amino acids. Germline loops: CDR1 MNHNS, CDR2 SASEGT. The CDR3 here is CASSGFGGSAEDKQFF. As DNA, the CDR3 is TGTGCCAGCAGTGGGTTCGGGGGGTCGGCGGAGGATAAGCAGTTCTTC.

In its sample, this clonotype was seen many times. The V and J genes are TRBV5-4 and TRBJ1-2; 7 nucleotides agree with TRBD1. The trim removed 0 bases at V and 2 bases at J, leaving 1 base unmatched. CDR1 and CDR2 from the germline V gene are SGHNT and YYREEE (reference sequence). The CDR3 loop spans 14 amino acids. The CDR3 protein is CASSLGDRNYGYTF. CDR3 nucleotides: TGTGCCAGCAGCTTGGGGGACAGAAACTATGGCTACACCTTC. Drawing the rest from reference TRBV5-4 and TRBJ1-2, the complete variable domain is ETGVTQSPTHLIKTRGQQVTLRCSSQSGHNTVSWYQQALGQGPQFIFQYYREEENGRGNFPPRFSGLQFPNYSSELNVNALELDDSALYLCASSLGDRNYGYTFGSGTRLTVV.

The V and J genes are TRBV5-1 and TRBJ1-4; D is perhaps TRBD1 (5 bases). The CDR3 runs to 15 residues. Trimming removed 0 bases from V and 6 bases from J, with 12 bases in between. Germline CDR1 reads SGHRS; CDR2 reads YFSETQ. CDR3 in DNA: TGCGCCAGCAGCTTGGTCCAGGGTAATGATGAAAAACTGTTTTTT. Its protein product is CASSLVQGNDEKLFF.

This clonotype was seen at least ten times. V is TRBV28 and J is TRBJ2-1; unclear D gene. V was cut by 6 bases and J by 6 bases, with 9 bases left in between. The CDR3 contains 12 residues. The germline gives CDR1 MDHEN, CDR2 SYDVKM. This chain's CDR3 is CASSLSANEQFF. The CDR3 DNA sequence: TGTGCCAGCAGCCTGTCGGCCAATGAGCAGTTCTTC.

This clonotype was detected a few times. V usage is TRBV4-1 and J usage is TRBJ1-2; 8 bases align to TRBD1. The ends lost 0 bases at V and 8 bases at J; junction bases unmatched: 5. The V gene's germline CDR1 is MGHRA and CDR2 YSYEKL. CDR3 length: 14 residues. CDR3 nucleotides: TGCGCCAGCAGCCAAGATCGGACAGGGCAAGGCTACACCTTC. Its protein is CASSQDRTGQGYTF.

The chain carries TRBV20-1 and TRBJ1-6; no definite D call. Germline V lookup: CDR1 DFQATT, CDR2 SNEGSKA (reference sequence). CDR3 length: 15 residues. Trimming cost V 2 bases and J 0 bases, with 8 bases left between them. This chain's CDR3 is CSARFTSSYNSPLHF. The CDR3 nucleotides read TGCAGTGCTAGATTTACAAGCTCCTATAATTCACCCCTCCACTTT.

Many counts were recorded for this clonotype. The rearrangement joins TRBV20-1 to TRBJ2-7, with TRBD1 as a possible D gene (6 bases). The ends were cut back, 6 bases at V and 1 base at J, with 16 bases in the middle. Looked up from germline, CDR1 is DFQATT and CDR2 is SNEGSKA (reference sequence). The CDR3 spans 14 residues. CDR3 sequence: CSARAGEGSYEQYF. CDR3 DNA sequence: TGCAGTGCGAGGGCAGGGGAAGGTTCCTACGAGCAGTACTTC.

This clonotype was observed many times. The rearrangement links TRBV3-1 to TRBJ2-7; D may be TRBD1 (5 bases). The CDR3 is 13 amino acids. Trimming left V 1 base short and J 1 base short, with 5 bases between. Germline values: CDR1 LGHDT, CDR2 YNNKEL (reference sequence). CDR3 sequence: CASSQGQSYEQYF. CDR3 nucleotides: TGTGCCAGCAGCCAAGGACAGTCCTACGAGCAGTACTTC.

The table lists this clonotype with many counts. CDR3 amino acids: CASSLEALDTEAFF. In nucleotides, the CDR3 is TGTGCCAGCAGCTTAGAAGCGTTGGACACTGAAGCTTTCTTT. The rearrangement links TRBV7-3 to TRBJ1-1; no reliable D call. Germline V gives CDR1 SGHTA, CDR2 FQGTGA. Trimming removed 2 bases at V and 3 bases at J, with 10 bases between. CDR3 length equals 14 residues.

This clonotype has a count of ten or more. This chain uses TRBV6-1 with TRBJ1-2, with 11 bases aligning to TRBD1. Germline assignment: CDR1 MNHNS and CDR2 SASEGT. V shed 7 bases and J 9 bases; nucleotides not matched to a gene: 16. There are 16 residues in the CDR3. The CDR3 protein is CASMGTGGFRARSYTF. Here the CDR3 DNA reads TGTGCCAGCATGGGGACAGGGGGTTTTCGGGCTAGGAGCTACACCTTC.